These 30 T cell receptor beta chains came from one sample sequenced in a study of T cells after posttransplantation cyclophosphamide. Sequenced by immunoSEQ multiplex PCR; TCRdb stores in-frame clones only, minus some. The record shows tens of thousands of clones for this sample, with no singletons present. The sequenced material came from PBMCs. These receptor sequences come from a woman aged 45-59 years in good health and a related stem cell transplant donor.

This clone was recorded at least ten times. The chain is built from TRBV7-9 and TRBJ2-7; 11 bases agree with TRBD2. With V trimmed by 5 bases and J by 3 bases, 9 bases remained unmatched. The CDR3 is 16 residues long. CDR1 is SEHNR and CDR2 is FQNEAQ in the germline V gene (reference sequence). For the CDR3, the DNA is TGTGCCAGCAGCCCCACTAGCGGGAGCACGGGCTACGAGCAGTACTTC. This codes for CASSPTSGSTGYEQYF.

This clone was seen at least ten times. The J gene is TRBJ2-1, the V gene TRBV6-2 or TRBV6-3, with 8 bases lining up with TRBD1. The trim removed 5 bases at V and 6 bases at J, leaving 12 bases unmatched. Germline-derived CDR1 and CDR2 are MNHEY and SVGEGT. The CDR3 is made up of 16 amino acids. CDR3 sequence reads: CASSRTGTGGVNEQFF. CDR3 DNA: TGTGCCAGCAGTCGTACCGGGACAGGAGGGGTCAATGAGCAGTTCTTC.

This clone was detected ten times or more. The rearrangement uses TRBV4-1 and TRBJ2-7; 10 positions match TRBD1. CDR1 is MGHRA, CDR2 YSYEKL, per germline. The CDR3 runs to 14 residues. J lost 3 bases, V lost 4 bases, and 3 bases had no gene match. The CDR3 sequence is CASSPGDRGYEQYF. CDR3 bases: TGCGCCAGCAGCCCTGGGGACAGGGGCTACGAGCAGTACTTC.

This clone showed up just a few times. The genes are TRBV12-3 or TRBV12-4 and TRBJ2-3; a weak D match, TRBD1 (7 bases). Trimming took 5 bases from V and 6 from J, leaving 18 bases between them. CDR3 length equals 15 residues. CDR3 sequence: CASSRDSRSGDTQYF. Here the CDR3 DNA reads TGTGCCAGCAGTCGGGACAGCCGCAGCGGGGATACGCAGTATTTT.

This clone appeared many times. The chain has TRBV27 and TRBJ2-7; TRBD2 agrees at 10 bases. This CDR3 spans 14 amino acids. Germline-derived CDR1 and CDR2 are MNHEY and SMNVEV (reference sequence). V lost 7 bases to trimming and J lost 2 bases; unmatched junction nucleotides: 5. The CDR3 nucleotides read TGTGCCAGCACCCGGACTAGCGGAACCTACGAGCAGTACTTC. This encodes CASTRTSGTYEQYF.

This clone was found many times. The chain employs TRBV2 and TRBJ2-6; D call uncertain. Germline lookup yields CDR1 SNHLY and CDR2 FYNNEI. The V and J ends lost 4 bases and 4 bases respectively, with 11 bases between them. This CDR3 is 15 amino acids long. The CDR3 loop is CASSVAGSGANVLTF. The CDR3 DNA reads TGTGCCAGCAGTGTAGCAGGTAGCGGGGCCAACGTCCTGACTTTC.

This clone was detected many times. This chain uses TRBV5-4 with TRBJ2-7; 9 positions agree with TRBD2. Per the germline V gene, CDR1 is SGHNT and CDR2 is YYREEE (reference sequence). This CDR3 contains 17 residues. After removal of 4 bases from V and 3 bases from J, the junction contained 14 bases not matched to a gene. This CDR3 reads CASSRLFSGRENYEQYF. The CDR3 nucleotides read TGTGCCAGCAGCCGTTTATTTAGCGGGAGAGAAAACTACGAGCAGTACTTC.

This rearrangement joins TRBV15 to TRBJ2-5; D may be TRBD2 (6 bases). The V gene lost 3 bases and the J gene lost 5 bases, with 16 bases spanning the gap. Germline V gene sequence: CDR1 LNHNV, CDR2 YYDKDF (reference sequence). This CDR3 is 15 amino acids long. The CDR3 protein is CATSRAGTWGETQYF. DNA of the CDR3: TGTGCCACCAGCAGGGCCGGGACTTGGGGGGAGACCCAGTACTTC.

In this sample, this clone turned up many times. The V call is TRBV6-2 or TRBV6-3, the J call TRBJ2-7, with 12 bases fitting TRBD2. The CDR3 extends over 20 amino acids. Per germline, CDR1 MNHEY and CDR2 SVGEGT. The junction had 18 bases not matched to a gene; V was cut back by 6 bases and J by 0 bases. CDR3 sequence (DNA): TGTGCCAGCAGCTCAACCTTACCGGGACTAGCGGGCCTGGGCTCCTACGAGCAGTACTTC. Its translation is CASSSTLPGLAGLGSYEQYF.

The chain couples TRBV30 to TRBJ1-1; no clear D. CDR1 is GTSNPN, CDR2 SVGIG, per germline (reference sequence). The CDR3 sequence is 12 residues long. Between the trimmed V and J ends, which lost 4 bases and 3 bases, there was a span of 9 bases. CDR3 nucleotide sequence: TGTGCCTGGAACGGTGGTTACACTGAAGCTTTCTTT. This encodes CAWNGGYTEAFF.

This clone appeared many times. This rearrangement joins TRBV6-1 to TRBJ1-4, with D unclear. The length of the CDR3 is 18 residues. V lost 1 base and J lost 7, with 22 bases in between. The germline V gene has CDR1 MNHNS and CDR2 SASEGT. CDR3 nucleotide sequence: TGTGCCAGCAGTGAAGGAGTAGGGCAGGCCGGCCAAGGTGAAAAACTGTTTTTT. Protein product: CASSEGVGQAGQGEKLFF.

This clone was seen repeatedly, ten times or more. The chain employs TRBV7-3 and TRBJ2-7; 7 nucleotides match TRBD2. J gave up 1 base and V 5 bases, and 5 bases lay outside the gene matches. Germline-derived CDR1 and CDR2 are SGHTA and FQGTGA. The CDR3 sequence is 14 residues long. The CDR3 DNA reads TGTGCCAGCAGCGCCACTAGCGCGTCCTACGAGCAGTACTTC. Protein sequence: CASSATSASYEQYF.

This clone appeared many times. The V call is TRBV7-2, the J call TRBJ1-2, with D possibly being TRBD1 (5 bases). Germline-derived CDR1 and CDR2 are SGHTA and FQGNSA. This CDR3 has 13 amino acids. Between the trimmed V and J ends, which lost 3 bases and 11 bases, there was a span of 16 bases. In DNA, the CDR3 is TGTGCCAGCAGCTTCACTACCCAGGGAGAATACACCTTC. Translating it yields CASSFTTQGEYTF.

This clone was counted at least ten times. V gene TRBV5-6 combines with J gene TRBJ2-3; the D gene is possibly TRBD2 (5 bases). The germline gives CDR1 SGHDT, CDR2 YYEEEE. This CDR3 is built from 15 residues. With 0 bases removed from V and 1 base from J, the gap between germline ends came to 9 bases. CDR3 coding DNA: TGTGCCAGCAGCTTGGGGATCGGGGGCACAGATACGCAGTATTTT. Translated: CASSLGIGGTDTQYF. Full variable domain (rest looked up from reference TRBV5-6 and TRBJ2-3): DAGVTQSPTHLIKTRGQQVTLRCSPKSGHDTVSWYQQALGQGPQFIFQYYEEEERQRGNFPDRFSGHQFPNYSSELNVNALLLGDSALYLCASSLGIGGTDTQYFGPGTRLTVL.

This clone was seen at least ten times. This rearrangement joins TRBV5-1 to TRBJ2-2; possibly TRBD1 or TRBD2 for D (5 bases each). CDR3 length: 15 amino acids. V was trimmed by 3 bases and J by 3 bases, leaving 12 bases between them. Germline CDR1 is SGHRS and CDR2 is YFSETQ. Here the CDR3 DNA reads TGCGCCAGCAGCTCAGAGGGGCCCCACACCGGGGAGCTGTTTTTT. Protein: CASSSEGPHTGELFF.

The gene calls are TRBV4-3 and TRBJ2-1, with TRBD2 matching 13 bases. This CDR3 comprises 15 residues. V lost 3 bases, J lost 7 bases, and 3 bases stayed unmatched. Germline-derived CDR1 and CDR2 are LGHNA and YSLEER. CDR3 sequence: CASSHGLAGANEQFF. The CDR3 bases are TGCGCCAGCAGCCATGGACTAGCGGGAGCTAATGAGCAGTTCTTC.

This clone occurred many times. The CDR3 region has the DNA TGTGCCAGCAGTAAGGACAGGGGGCTCGGCTATGGCTACACCTTC. Amino acids: CASSKDRGLGYGYTF. The gene calls are TRBV6-4 and TRBJ1-2, with 11 positions matching TRBD1. The V segment lost 5 bases and the J segment 4 bases; nucleotides outside the gene matches: 6. This CDR3 spans 15 amino acids. The germline CDR1 and CDR2 sequences are MRHNA and SNTAGT.

This clone was recorded at least ten times. The chain employs TRBV7-3 and TRBJ2-1, with TRBD1 matching over 12 bases. This CDR3 comprises 13 residues. From germline, CDR1 is SGHTA and CDR2 FQGTGA. V shed 6 bases, J shed 16 bases, and the junction held 10 bases outside the gene matches. The CDR3 coding sequence is TGTGCCAGCAGGTTACCGGGACAGGGGGCGATATTCTTC. Translation gives CASRLPGQGAIFF.

This clone appeared many times. The chain has TRBV12-3 or TRBV12-4 and TRBJ2-2, with D unresolved. This CDR3 comprises 11 residues. V gave up 7 bases and J gave up 5 bases, with 5 bases separating them. CDR3: CASTRTGELFF. The CDR3 nucleotides read TGTGCCAGCACCCGGACCGGGGAGCTGTTTTTT.

The V gene is TRBV29-1, the J gene TRBJ2-5, with 9 positions matching TRBD2. After removal of 4 bases from V and 4 bases from J, the junction contained 16 bases not matched to a gene. The V gene's germline CDR1 is SQVTM and CDR2 ANQGSEA. The length of the CDR3 is 17 residues. This CDR3 is CSVGGKVSSGRIETQYF. CDR3 sequence (DNA): TGCAGCGTTGGGGGCAAGGTCTCCAGCGGGAGGATAGAGACCCAGTACTTC.

This clone has a count of ten or more. The CDR3 region is CATSVREGHYNEQFF. CDR3 nucleotides: TGTGCCACCAGTGTTCGGGAGGGACACTACAATGAGCAGTTCTTC. The V and J genes are TRBV24-1 and TRBJ2-1; the match to TRBD2 covers 8 bases. The CDR3 spans 15 residues. Germline V lookup: CDR1 KGHDR, CDR2 SFDVKD. Trimming cost V 5 bases and J 3 bases; bases outside gene matches: 5.

This clone was observed at least ten times. The chain couples TRBV29-1 to TRBJ1-1; D remains unclear. The CDR3 is 12 residues long. CDR1 is SQVTM and CDR2 is ANQGSEA in the germline V gene. Trimming left V 6 bases short and J 0 bases short, with 8 bases between. In nucleotides, the CDR3 is TGCAGCGTCAACGACTTGAACACTGAAGCTTTCTTT. Translated: CSVNDLNTEAFF.

This clone was detected ten times or more. The CDR3 DNA is TGTGCCAGCAAATTAAGTGGGCAGGTTAATGGCTACACCTTC. Translation gives CASKLSGQVNGYTF. The chain links TRBV27 to TRBJ1-2; D unresolved. This CDR3 comprises 14 residues. V gave up 7 bases and J gave up 6 bases, with 18 bases separating them. Germline assignment: CDR1 MNHEY and CDR2 SMNVEV (reference sequence).

This clone was observed at least ten times. This sequence joins TRBV6-1 and TRBJ2-2, with a possible D match to TRBD1 (6 bases). Germline CDR1 is MNHNS and CDR2 is SASEGT. CDR3 length: 15 amino acids. Trimming took off 7 bases at V and 0 bases at J, with 12 bases between the two ends. CDR3 sequence: CASTPGHPNTGELFF. The CDR3 nucleotides read TGTGCCAGCACACCGGGACATCCGAACACCGGGGAGCTGTTTTTT.

This clone was seen repeatedly, ten times or more. V usage is TRBV19 and J usage is TRBJ2-5; D possibly corresponds to TRBD2 (6 bases). Germline loops: CDR1 LNHDA, CDR2 SQIVND (reference sequence). CDR3 length: 14 residues. V gave up 8 bases and J gave up 2 bases, with 15 bases separating them. The DNA for the CDR3 is TGTGCCAGTGGGACTGCGGGATCTCAAGAGACCCAGTACTTC. Protein sequence: CASGTAGSQETQYF.

This clone occurred many times. The chain is built from TRBV2 and TRBJ2-5; D gene ambiguous. V gave up 7 bases and J gave up 0 bases, with 9 bases separating them. Germline V gene lookup returns CDR1 SNHLY and CDR2 FYNNEI. The CDR3 runs 13 residues. CDR3 nucleotide sequence: TGTGCCAGCATAGGGCAGTACCAAGAGACCCAGTACTTC. Residues: CASIGQYQETQYF.

This clone was seen repeatedly, ten times or more. The chain combines TRBV2 with TRBJ2-7, with 7 bases identical to TRBD1. The CDR3 is 15 residues long. Trimming at V came to 7 bases and at J to 4 bases, leaving 13 bases not matched to a gene. Germline CDR1 and CDR2: SNHLY and FYNNEI. The CDR3 is CASTSVEGGGYEQYF. For the CDR3, the DNA is TGTGCCAGCACCTCGGTCGAAGGGGGCGGGTACGAGCAGTACTTC.

In this sample, this clone turned up many times. The CDR3 loop is CASRQGGNYGYTF. In DNA, the CDR3 is TGTGCCAGCCGGCAGGGGGGAAACTATGGCTACACCTTC. The rearrangement joins TRBV6-5 to TRBJ1-2, with TRBD1 matching 7 bases. The CDR3 has 13 amino acids. Germline assignment: CDR1 MNHEY and CDR2 SVGAGI. V gave up 8 bases and J gave up 2 bases; unmatched junction bases: 5.

This clone was recorded many times. This sequence joins TRBV7-8 and TRBJ1-1; 9 positions match TRBD1. The CDR3 loop spans 17 amino acids. With V trimmed by 5 bases and J by 4 bases, 14 bases remained unmatched. CDR1 is SGHVS, CDR2 FQNEAQ, per germline. CDR3 in DNA: TGTGCCAGCAGCCCCAGGAGGGACAGGGACATAAGCACTGAAGCTTTCTTT. This sequence encodes CASSPRRDRDISTEAFF.

There are many counts of this clone. CDR3 sequence reads: CASSFNRNTEAFF. CDR3 DNA sequence: TGTGCCAGCAGCTTCAACAGGAACACTGAAGCTTTCTTT. V is TRBV9 and J is TRBJ1-1; no firm D call. CDR1 and CDR2 (germline): SGDLS, YYNGEE. The CDR3 loop spans 13 amino acids. The V and J ends lost 4 bases and 1 base respectively, with 8 bases between them. Looking up the rest from reference TRBV9 and TRBJ1-1 gives the full variable domain: DSGVTQTPKHLITATGQRVTLRCSPRSGDLSVYWYQQSLDQGLQFLIQYYNGEERAKGNILERFSAQQFPDLHSELNLSSLELGDSALYFCASSFNRNTEAFFGQGTRLTVV.